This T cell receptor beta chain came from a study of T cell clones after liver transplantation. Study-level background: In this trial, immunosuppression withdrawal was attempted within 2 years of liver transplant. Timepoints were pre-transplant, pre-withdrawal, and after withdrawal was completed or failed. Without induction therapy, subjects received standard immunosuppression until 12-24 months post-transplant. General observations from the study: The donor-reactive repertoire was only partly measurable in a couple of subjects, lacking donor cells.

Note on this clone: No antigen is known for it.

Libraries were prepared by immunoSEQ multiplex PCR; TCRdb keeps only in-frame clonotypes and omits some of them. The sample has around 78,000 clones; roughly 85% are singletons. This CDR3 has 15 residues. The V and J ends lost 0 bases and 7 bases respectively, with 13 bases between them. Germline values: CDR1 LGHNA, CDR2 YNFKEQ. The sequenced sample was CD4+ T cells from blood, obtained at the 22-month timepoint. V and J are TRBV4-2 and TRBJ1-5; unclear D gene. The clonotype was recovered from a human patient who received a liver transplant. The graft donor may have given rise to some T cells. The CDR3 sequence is CASSQEGQAGQPQHF. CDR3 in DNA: TGTGCCAGCAGCCAAGAGGGCCAAGCCGGGCAGCCCCAGCATTTT.